This TCR beta chain was documented in a study of shared clonotypes between healthy human individuals. For the study at large: Each donor had three CD4 naive, three CD4 memory, two CD8 naive and one CD8 memory plate.

Trimming at V came to 0 bases and at J to 7 bases, leaving 4 bases not matched to a gene. The CDR3 loop spans 14 amino acids. The germline V gene has CDR1 SGHRS and CDR2 YFSETQ. Generated by immunoSEQ multiplex PCR, the TCRdb table keeps only in-frame clones and is missing some. Of 550,000 to 700,000 clones in the sample, 73% were seen once. V is TRBV5-1 and J is TRBJ2-1; the match to TRBD1 covers 7 bases. This clonotype was sampled from a woman aged 25 to 45 in good health. The specimen sequenced was memory CD4+ T cells sorted from blood. This sample's subset: CD45RA-negative fraction. CDR3 protein: CASSLGNRGNEQFF. The CDR3 DNA reads TGCGCCAGCAGCTTGGGCAACAGGGGAAATGAGCAGTTCTTC.